This T cell receptor beta chain was sequenced for a study of blood T cell repertoires in COVID-19. The overall study: Specimens from acute and convalescent COVID-19 originated in the United States, Italy and Spain.

Produced via immunoSEQ multiplex PCR; TCRdb's table is partial and in-frame only. The sample records about 310,000 clones, 70% to 90% being singletons. The CDR3 has 14 amino acids. Trimming cost V 5 bases and J 4 bases, with 12 bases left between them. CDR1 is SGHTA, CDR2 FQGNSA, per germline. Sequencing was done on a sample of peripheral blood. This TCR was sampled from a man in his sixties or seventies with acute or convalescent COVID-19. The V call is TRBV7-2, the J call TRBJ1-5; TRBD1 might be the D (6 bases). Here the CDR3 reads CASSPTGQNQPQHF. CDR3 bases: TGTGCCAGCAGCCCGACCGGACAGAATCAGCCCCAGCATTTT.